One sample yielded the 14 T cell receptor beta chains listed below, sequenced in a study of blood T cell repertoires in COVID-19. Profiling relied on immunoSEQ multiplex PCR, and the TCRdb table lists in-frame clones only, not all of them. The repertoire holds 300,000 to 400,000 clones, with 80% to 90% as singletons. Sequences were obtained from PBMCs or T cells enriched from blood (not recorded which). These receptors were obtained from a man aged 18 to 30 who had recovered from COVID-19.

This chain connects TRBV12-3 or TRBV12-4 to TRBJ2-3; D not resolved. The CDR3 totals 13 residues. Trimming removed 6 bases from V and 1 base from J, with 8 bases in between. The CDR3 DNA follows: TGTGCCAGCAGCCCCCGGGGCACAGATACGCAGTATTTT. Translated, it gives CASSPRGTDTQYF.

The V gene is TRBV7-6, the J gene TRBJ1-1; a possible D gene is TRBD1 (6 bases). V shed 4 bases and J shed 3 bases, with 9 bases lying between them. The CDR3 loop spans 13 amino acids. CDR1 SGHVS and CDR2 FNYEAQ come from the germline V gene. Written as DNA, the CDR3 is TGTGCCAGCAGCTCACAGGGTGACACTGAAGCTTTCTTT. Its translation is CASSSQGDTEAFF.

This sequence joins TRBV11-2 and TRBJ1-3; D is ambiguous. The germline gives CDR1 SGHAT, CDR2 FQNNGV. The V gene lost 1 base and the J gene lost 0 bases, with 7 bases spanning the gap. This CDR3 region has 15 residues. The CDR3 region is CASSLGRSSGNTIYF. The CDR3 DNA is TGTGCCAGCAGCTTAGGTAGGAGCTCTGGAAACACCATATATTTT.

This clone has just one count. J is TRBJ1-1 and V is TRBV28, with a weak D call TRBD1 (6 bases). The V gene lost 8 bases and the J gene lost 0 bases, with 13 bases spanning the gap. CDR3 length: 14 residues. The germline gives CDR1 MDHEN, CDR2 SYDVKM. Here the CDR3 DNA reads TGTGCCAGCTGCCCGGGACACCTGAACACTGAAGCTTTCTTT. Its translation: CASCPGHLNTEAFF.

This clone appeared a few times. The chain combines TRBV10-3 with TRBJ2-1; tentative D call: TRBD1 (6 bases). V was clipped by 6 bases and J by 12 bases, with 15 bases between them. Germline V gene sequence: CDR1 ENHRY, CDR2 SYGVKD. The CDR3 spans 12 residues. The CDR3: CAIRDSSQGQFF. CDR3 in DNA: TGTGCCATCAGGGACAGCTCGCAAGGGCAGTTCTTC.

The gene calls are TRBV27 and TRBJ2-2; 12 bases are a match to TRBD2. Unmatched junction bases numbered 5, after V lost 5 bases and J lost 4 bases. The CDR3 is made up of 16 amino acids. Germline values: CDR1 MNHEY, CDR2 SMNVEV (reference sequence). The CDR3 protein is CASSLASGRATGELFF. DNA for the CDR3: TGTGCCAGCAGTCTCGCTAGCGGGAGGGCCACCGGGGAGCTGTTTTTT.

The chain recombines TRBV4-3 with TRBJ1-3; 7 bases map to TRBD1. The J segment lost 7 bases and the V segment lost 0 bases, leaving 12 bases of the junction unmatched. Germline loops: CDR1 LGHNA, CDR2 YSLEER. There are 17 residues in the CDR3. The CDR3, as DNA: TGCGCCAGCAGCCAAGATGGGACAGCCAGGCAAGGGAACACCATATATTTT. Translation: CASSQDGTARQGNTIYF.

This chain joins TRBV2 and TRBJ2-7; tentatively, D is TRBD1 (6 bases). From germline, CDR1 is SNHLY and CDR2 FYNNEI. Between the trimmed V and J ends, which lost 7 bases and 3 bases, there was a span of 13 bases. This CDR3 spans 13 amino acids. In DNA form, the CDR3 reads TGTGCCAGCAAGCGCGACAGGAACTACGAGCAGTACTTC. Protein sequence: CASKRDRNYEQYF. The whole variable domain, remainder taken from reference TRBV2 and TRBJ2-7, is EPEVTQTPSHQVTQMGQEVILRCVPISNHLYFYWYRQILGQKVEFLVSFYNNEISEKSEIFDDQFSVERPDGSNFTLKIRSTKLEDSAMYFCASKRDRNYEQYFGPGTRLTVT.

The chain is built from TRBV27 and TRBJ2-7; 11 nucleotides agree with TRBD2. After removal of 5 bases from V and 3 bases from J, the junction contained 3 bases not matched to a gene. CDR1 and CDR2 (germline): MNHEY, SMNVEV (reference sequence). CDR3 length equals 14 residues. CDR3 DNA sequence: TGTGCCAGCAGTACTAGCGGGAGTATCTACGAGCAGTACTTC. It yields the protein CASSTSGSIYEQYF.

The rearrangement joins TRBV14 to TRBJ2-2; 8 bases are a match to TRBD2. The germline CDR1 and CDR2 sequences are SGHDN and FVKESK. This CDR3 is built from 15 residues. J was trimmed by 7 bases and V by 4 bases; bases with no gene match: 8. For the CDR3, the DNA is TGTGCCAGCAGCCTGTTTGCGGGGGGCGGCGGGGAGCTGTTTTTT. Translation gives CASSLFAGGGGELFF.

The chain couples TRBV4-2 to TRBJ1-3, with a possible D match to TRBD1 (6 bases). This CDR3 contains 16 residues. Germline CDR1 is LGHNA and CDR2 is YNFKEQ. V dropped 0 bases and J dropped 0 bases, with 9 bases sitting between them. This CDR3 is CASSQEGAASGNTIYF. CDR3 in DNA: TGTGCCAGCAGCCAAGAGGGGGCCGCCTCTGGAAACACCATATATTTT.

The chain combines TRBV5-1 with TRBJ1-4; TRBD1 matches 8 bases. The CDR3 has 15 residues. Germline assignment: CDR1 SGHRS and CDR2 YFSETQ. The J segment lost 3 bases and the V segment lost 4 bases, leaving 5 bases of the junction unmatched. Written as DNA, the CDR3 is TGCGCCAGCAGCGCAGGGGGCGCGGCTAATGAAAAACTGTTTTTT. Translated, it gives CASSAGGAANEKLFF.

The rearrangement uses TRBV6-5 and TRBJ2-7; D is undetermined. Between the trimmed V and J ends, which lost 0 bases and 3 bases, there was a span of 12 bases. The germline gives CDR1 MNHEY, CDR2 SVGAGI. This CDR3 has 15 residues. DNA for the CDR3: TGTGCCAGCAGTTACTCGATGACGGGTGGCTACGAGCAGTACTTC. Encoded protein: CASSYSMTGGYEQYF.

The rearrangement uses TRBV18 and TRBJ1-1; 7 bases are shared with TRBD1. The CDR3 length is 16 residues. Germline CDR1 and CDR2: KGHSH and LQKENI. After removal of 1 base from V and 3 bases from J, the junction contained 8 bases not matched to a gene. This chain's CDR3 is CASSPLNRGWDTEAFF. CDR3 in DNA: TGTGCCAGCTCACCACTAAACAGGGGTTGGGACACTGAAGCTTTCTTT. Complete variable domain (other parts from reference TRBV18 and TRBJ1-1): NAGVMQNPRHLVRRRGQEARLRCSPMKGHSHVYWYRQLPEEGLKFMVYLQKENIIDESGMPKERFSAEFPKEGPSILRIQQVVRGDSAAYFCASSPLNRGWDTEAFFGQGTRLTVV.